The 21 T cell receptor beta chains below all came from one sample that was sequenced in a study of CD8 T cells in Susac syndrome. Random-hexamer reverse transcription was applied to about 0.45 to 1 ug RNA. TCRdb re-called the immunoSEQ multiplex PCR reads with MiXCR, one entry per CDR3 protein. The sample lists 150,000 to 200,000 distinct CDR3 sequences; over 85% were seen once. The source material was CD4+ T cells from PBMCs. These receptors came from a human donor in good health.

V gene TRBV18 combines with J gene TRBJ1-1; 9 bases are shared with TRBD1. This CDR3 contains 16 residues. The germline CDR1 and CDR2 sequences are KGHSH and LQKENI. J was trimmed by 2 bases and V by 3 bases; bases with no gene match: 7. The chain's CDR3 is CASSPGQGRINTEAFF. CDR3 DNA sequence: TGTGCCAGCTCACCTGGACAGGGGCGGATTAACACTGAAGCTTTCTTT.

This chain joins TRBV20-1 and TRBJ1-2; D remains ambiguous. CDR3 size: 13 residues. Germline CDR1 is DFQATT and CDR2 is SNEGSKA (reference sequence). Trimming left V 0 bases short and J 4 bases short, with 9 bases between. The CDR3 sequence: CSARDSRVYGYTF. Written as DNA, the CDR3 is TGCAGTGCTAGAGATTCCCGGGTCTATGGCTACACCTTC.

The J gene is TRBJ1-1, the V gene TRBV6-1; D unresolved. Trimming removed 6 bases from V and 6 bases from J, with 14 bases in between. Germline V gene data show CDR1 as MNHNS and CDR2 as SASEGT. The CDR3 runs to 13 residues. CDR3 DNA sequence: TGTGCCAGCAGCCCAGGACGGACCTCTGAAGCTTTCTTT. This codes for CASSPGRTSEAFF.

This rearrangement joins TRBV28 to TRBJ1-4, with D unclear. V was clipped by 4 bases and J by 6 bases, with 15 bases between them. Germline V CDR1 and CDR2: MDHEN, SYDVKM. This CDR3 is 15 amino acids long. CDR3 sequence: CASSSLGKHDEKLFF. CDR3 sequence (DNA): TGTGCCAGCAGTTCCCTCGGGAAGCATGATGAAAAACTGTTTTTT.

This clonotype was detected once. V is TRBV2 and J is TRBJ2-7, with unresolved D. CDR3 length equals 12 residues. V lost 7 bases, J lost 2 bases, and 9 bases lay in between. CDR1 and CDR2 from the germline V gene are SNHLY and FYNNEI. CDR3 in DNA: TGTGCCAGCATAAGCCGTGCCTACGAGCAGTACTTC. This gives the protein CASISRAYEQYF.

The chain uses TRBV27 and TRBJ1-2; 10 bases are a match to TRBD1. Unmatched junction bases numbered 8, after V lost 2 bases and J lost 8 bases. The CDR3 has 15 amino acids. Germline V CDR1 and CDR2: MNHEY, SMNVEV (reference sequence). The DNA for the CDR3 is TGTGCCAGCAGTTTAGGGACGACAGGGGGCTGGGGCTACACCTTC. This translates into CASSLGTTGGWGYTF.

A single count supports this clonotype. V and J are TRBV6-5 and TRBJ2-1; D tentatively fits TRBD1 or TRBD2 (5 bases each). The CDR3 sequence is 13 residues long. From germline, CDR1 is MNHEY and CDR2 SVGAGI. V lost 6 bases, J lost 9 bases, and 15 bases lay in between. The chain's CDR3 is CASRPGTPPEQFF. The DNA for the CDR3 is TGTGCCAGCAGGCCCGGGACCCCGCCTGAGCAGTTCTTC.

The chain links TRBV19 to TRBJ2-1; no firm D call. V lost 6 bases and J lost 0, with 12 bases in between. Germline V gives CDR1 LNHDA, CDR2 SQIVND (reference sequence). CDR3 size: 15 residues. For the CDR3, the DNA is TGTGCCAGTAGCCGACCCCCGCTCTCCTACAATGAGCAGTTCTTC. Translation gives CASSRPPLSYNEQFF. The full variable domain, with the rest looked up from reference TRBV19 and TRBJ2-1, is DGGITQSPKYLFRKEGQNVTLSCEQNLNHDAMYWYRQDPGQGLRLIYYSQIVNDFQKGDIAEGYSVSREKKESFPLTVTSAQKNPTAFYLCASSRPPLSYNEQFFGPGTRLTVL.

The chain employs TRBV6-6 and TRBJ1-5, with D possibly TRBD1 on 5 matching bases. CDR1 is MNHNY, CDR2 SVGAGI, per germline (reference sequence). Trimming removed 2 bases at V and 4 bases at J, with 9 bases between. This CDR3 is 14 amino acids long. CDR3: CASSYRDSNQPQHF. The CDR3, as DNA: TGTGCCAGCAGTTACCGGGACTCAAATCAGCCCCAGCATTTT.

V and J are TRBV3-1 and TRBJ2-3; 8 nucleotides match TRBD2. The CDR3 totals 14 residues. The germline gives CDR1 LGHDT, CDR2 YNNKEL (reference sequence). V gave up 4 bases and J gave up 4 bases; unmatched junction bases: 4. The CDR3 here is CASSLGLAADTQYF. Written as DNA, the CDR3 is TGTGCCAGCAGCCTCGGACTAGCAGCAGATACGCAGTATTTT.

This chain connects TRBV5-1 to TRBJ2-5; 8 positions match TRBD1. The trim removed 7 bases at V and 4 bases at J, leaving 3 bases unmatched. CDR1 is SGHRS, CDR2 YFSETQ, per germline. The CDR3 has 12 amino acids. The CDR3 region is CASGQGRETQYF. Here the CDR3 DNA reads TGCGCCAGCGGACAGGGCCGAGAGACCCAGTACTTC.

The chain couples TRBV29-1 to TRBJ2-5, with TRBD2 matching 7 bases. Germline CDR1 is SQVTM and CDR2 is ANQGSEA. Trimming took 5 bases from V and 4 from J; bases not matched to a gene: 7. This CDR3 has 13 residues. The CDR3 DNA follows: TGCAGCGTTTCCGCGGGGGTCCGAGAGACCCAGTACTTC. Translated, it gives CSVSAGVRETQYF. The complete variable domain, with remaining parts taken from reference TRBV29-1 and TRBJ2-5, reads SAVISQKPSRDICQRGTSLTIQCQVDSQVTMMFWYRQQPGQSLTLIATANQGSEATYESGFVIDKFPISRPNLTFSTLTVSNMSPEDSSIYLCSVSAGVRETQYFGPGTRLLVL.

This clonotype was observed a few times. The rearrangement joins TRBV14 to TRBJ1-1, with D tentatively TRBD1 (5 bases). CDR3 length: 13 residues. Germline CDR1 SGHDN, CDR2 FVKESK. Trimming removed 11 bases from V and 2 bases from J, with 15 bases in between. Here the CDR3 DNA reads TGTGCCTCCAGCCGGGGGGGAAACACTGAAGCTTTCTTT. Its protein is CASSRGGNTEAFF.

This chain joins TRBV18 and TRBJ1-1; D possibly corresponds to TRBD1 (6 bases). The V gene's germline CDR1 is KGHSH and CDR2 LQKENI. CDR3 length equals 16 residues. Trimming cost V 4 bases and J 1 base, with 16 bases left between them. The CDR3 loop is CASSLLPPDRNTEAFF. CDR3 DNA sequence: TGTGCCAGCTCACTGTTGCCCCCGGACAGGAACACTGAAGCTTTCTTT.

The rearrangement uses TRBV18 and TRBJ1-5, with a tentative D call TRBD1 (5 bases). The germline V and J ends were trimmed by 6 bases and 1 base, with 16 bases remaining between them. The CDR3 covers 16 residues. Germline V gene data show CDR1 as KGHSH and CDR2 as LQKENI. The CDR3 protein is CASSTMAGTSNQPQHF. The CDR3 coding sequence is TGTGCCAGCTCTACGATGGCAGGGACGAGCAATCAGCCCCAGCATTTT. The full variable domain, in which reference TRBV18 and TRBJ1-5 provide the parts outside the CDR3, is NAGVMQNPRHLVRRRGQEARLRCSPMKGHSHVYWYRQLPEEGLKFMVYLQKENIIDESGMPKERFSAEFPKEGPSILRIQQVVRGDSAAYFCASSTMAGTSNQPQHFGDGTRLSIL.

V gene TRBV2 combines with J gene TRBJ1-2; TRBD1 agrees at 8 bases. This CDR3 is 13 amino acids long. J lost 8 bases, V lost 8 bases, and 10 bases had no gene match. The germline V gene has CDR1 SNHLY and CDR2 FYNNEI. The CDR3 nucleotides read TGTGCCAGCGGTTCAGGGGGCCTGGGGGGCTACACCTTC. It is translated as CASGSGGLGGYTF. Filled out from reference TRBV2 and TRBJ1-2, the complete variable domain reads EPEVTQTPSHQVTQMGQEVILRCVPISNHLYFYWYRQILGQKVEFLVSFYNNEISEKSEIFDDQFSVERPDGSNFTLKIRSTKLEDSAMYFCASGSGGLGGYTFGSGTRLTVV.

The chain links TRBV6-2 or TRBV6-3 to TRBJ1-6; 11 nucleotides match TRBD1. CDR1 and CDR2 (germline): MNHEY, SVGEGT. V lost 5 bases to trimming and J lost 12 bases; unmatched junction nucleotides: 6. There are 14 residues in the CDR3. CDR3 region: CASSPGTGGRPLHF. The CDR3 nucleotides are TGTGCCAGCAGTCCCGGGACAGGGGGAAGACCCCTCCACTTT.

This sequence joins TRBV27 and TRBJ2-1; D could derive from TRBD1 or TRBD2 (5 bases each). This CDR3 is built from 17 residues. Germline CDR1 and CDR2: MNHEY and SMNVEV (reference sequence). V was shortened by 5 bases and J by 3 bases, with 20 bases between the two germline ends. The CDR3 nucleotides read TGTGCCAGCAGTCTCCAGATCCGGGACGGCTACTACAATGAGCAGTTCTTC. It encodes CASSLQIRDGYYNEQFF.

This chain links TRBV6-6 with TRBJ1-1; possibly TRBD1 for D (5 bases). V shed 2 bases and J shed 3 bases, with 10 bases lying between them. The CDR3 has 14 amino acids. Germline V gene lookup returns CDR1 MNHNY and CDR2 SVGAGI (reference sequence). The CDR3 protein is CASSYPGDHTEAFF. CDR3 nucleotide sequence: TGTGCCAGCAGTTACCCGGGGGACCACACTGAAGCTTTCTTT.

The chain is built from TRBV19 and TRBJ1-5; a weak D match, TRBD1 (5 bases). This CDR3 has 13 amino acids. Germline-derived CDR1 and CDR2 are LNHDA and SQIVND (reference sequence). V was trimmed by 10 bases and J by 5 bases, leaving 15 bases between them. In nucleotides, the CDR3 is TGTGCCACCCAGGGTCTTGCTTATCAGCCCCAGCATTTT. Protein sequence: CATQGLAYQPQHF.

The rearrangement uses TRBV6-5 and TRBJ2-7; 7 nucleotides line up with TRBD1. CDR3 length: 15 residues. After removal of 0 bases from V and 2 bases from J, the junction contained 4 bases not matched to a gene. Germline CDR1 reads MNHEY; CDR2 reads SVGAGI. The CDR3 is CASSYSQTGPYEQYF. The CDR3 bases are TGTGCCAGCAGTTACTCGCAGACAGGGCCCTACGAGCAGTACTTC.